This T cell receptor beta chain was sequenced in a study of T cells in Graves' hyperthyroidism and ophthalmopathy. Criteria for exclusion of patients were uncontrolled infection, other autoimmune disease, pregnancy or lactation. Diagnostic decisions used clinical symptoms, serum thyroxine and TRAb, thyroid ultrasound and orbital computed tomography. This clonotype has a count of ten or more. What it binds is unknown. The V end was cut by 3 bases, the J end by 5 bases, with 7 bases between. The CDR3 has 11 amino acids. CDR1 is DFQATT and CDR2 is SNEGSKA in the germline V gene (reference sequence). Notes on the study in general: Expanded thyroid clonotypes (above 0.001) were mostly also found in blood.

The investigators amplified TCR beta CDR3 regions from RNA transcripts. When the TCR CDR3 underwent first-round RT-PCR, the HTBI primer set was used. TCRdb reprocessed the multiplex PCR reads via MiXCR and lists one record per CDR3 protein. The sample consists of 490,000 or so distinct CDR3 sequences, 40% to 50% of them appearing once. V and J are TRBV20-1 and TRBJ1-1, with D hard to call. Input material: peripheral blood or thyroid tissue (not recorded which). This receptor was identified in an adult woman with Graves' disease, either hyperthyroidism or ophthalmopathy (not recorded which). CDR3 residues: CSASPVTEAFF. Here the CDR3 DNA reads TGCAGTGCTAGCCCAGTGACTGAAGCTTTCTTT.